These 15 T cell receptor beta chains were all obtained from the same sample, sequenced in a study of CD8 T cells in ankylosing spondylitis. MiXCR was run by TCRdb on the 5' RACE reads, yielding one entry per CDR3 protein. The sample has approximately 130,000 distinct CDR3 sequences; about an eighth are singletons. Sequenced: blood, either unsorted or a sorted T cell fraction (not recorded which). These receptors were collected from a female donor with ankylosing spondylitis or in good health (not recorded which).

This clonotype has a count of ten or more. The V call is TRBV10-2, the J call TRBJ1-2; 7 nucleotides align to TRBD1. CDR1 and CDR2 from the germline V gene are WSHSY and SAAADI. V was pared by 6 bases and J by 6 bases, with 13 bases of the junction left unmatched. The CDR3 runs to 15 residues. The CDR3 region is CASRSRGQPGDGYTF. The DNA of the CDR3 is TGCGCCAGCAGATCACGGGGACAGCCTGGGGATGGCTACACCTTC.

Regarding this clonotype: Given a much more abundant clone one base away, this may be a read error. This rearrangement joins TRBV12-3 or TRBV12-4 to TRBJ2-2, with TRBD2 identical over 12 bases. The CDR3 has 16 amino acids. The CDR3 region is CASSIRLAGETGEPFF. The CDR3 nucleotides read TGTGCCAGCAGTATAAGACTAGCGGGGGAGACCGGGGAGCCGTTTTTT.

This clonotype was counted many times. The genes are TRBV12-3 or TRBV12-4 and TRBJ2-1; 7 bases line up with TRBD2. This CDR3 region has 15 residues. Unmatched junction bases numbered 9, after V lost 4 bases and J lost 6 bases. The CDR3 DNA reads as TGTGCCAGCAGTTCGTACTTGCGGGAGTCCAATGAGCAGTTCTTC. This gives the protein CASSSYLRESNEQFF.

The table lists this clonotype with many counts. The rearrangement joins TRBV11-1 to TRBJ2-7; TRBD1 matches at 11 bases. CDR3 length: 14 residues. CDR1 and CDR2 (germline): SGHAT, FQDESV (reference sequence). J gave up 11 bases and V 5 bases, and 11 bases lay outside the gene matches. CDR3 sequence reads: CASSSGQGALTKYF. CDR3 bases: TGTGCCAGCAGCAGCGGACAGGGGGCCCTTACAAAGTACTTC.

This clonotype has at least ten counts. V is TRBV27 and J is TRBJ2-3; 9 nucleotides align to TRBD2. The V gene's germline CDR1 is MNHEY and CDR2 SMNVEV (reference sequence). Trimming at V came to 5 bases and at J to 4 bases, leaving 7 bases not matched to a gene. CDR3 length: 15 residues. CDR3: CASSLSGRYSDTQYF. The CDR3 bases are TGTGCCAGCAGTCTTAGCGGGAGATACTCAGATACGCAGTATTTT.

Ten or more counts support this clonotype. V usage is TRBV9 and J usage is TRBJ1-2; D not certain. Germline V gene data show CDR1 as SGDLS and CDR2 as YYNGEE. Trimming cost V 3 bases and J 6 bases, with 9 bases left between them. This CDR3 has 12 residues. This chain's CDR3 is CASSEPHDGYTF. CDR3 nucleotide sequence: TGTGCCAGCAGCGAGCCCCATGATGGCTACACCTTC.

This clonotype was recorded many times. J is TRBJ1-6 and V is TRBV12-3 or TRBV12-4; D uncertain. V lost 5 bases, J lost 1 base, and 15 bases lay in between. CDR3 length equals 17 residues. CDR3 sequence reads: CASSPDVSSSYNSPLHF. CDR3 nucleotides: TGTGCCAGCAGTCCTGACGTATCTAGTTCCTATAATTCACCCCTCCACTTT.

This clonotype was seen repeatedly, ten times or more. V and J are TRBV5-1 and TRBJ1-1; TRBD1 is a possible D gene (5 bases). The CDR3 has 14 residues. Per the germline V gene, CDR1 is SGHRS and CDR2 is YFSETQ. V lost 3 bases to trimming and J lost 4 bases, with 13 bases between them. As DNA, the CDR3 is TGCGCCAGCAGCTCAACGGGGCGGGGCACTGAAGCTTTCTTT. The encoded protein is CASSSTGRGTEAFF.

The V gene is TRBV5-1, the J gene TRBJ2-1; weak D call: TRBD1 (5 bases). The germline V and J ends were trimmed by 0 bases and 7 bases, with 17 bases remaining between them. CDR3 length: 16 amino acids. Germline CDR1 is SGHRS and CDR2 is YFSETQ. CDR3 region: CASSLGRAQGSNEQFF. The CDR3 coding sequence is TGCGCCAGCAGCTTGGGACGGGCCCAGGGTTCGAATGAGCAGTTCTTC.

This clonotype was counted ten times or more. This chain connects TRBV9 to TRBJ2-1, with TRBD2 matching over 10 bases. The germline V gene has CDR1 SGDLS and CDR2 YYNGEE. With 1 base clipped from V and 9 bases from J, the junction kept 10 bases outside the gene matches. The CDR3 extends over 16 amino acids. CDR3 sequence (DNA): TGTGCCAGCAGCGTATCGGCTAGCGGGGGACCTGGTGAGCAGTTCTTC. Translating gives CASSVSASGGPGEQFF.

The sample holds many counts of this clonotype. The chain links TRBV18 to TRBJ1-1; tentatively, D is TRBD1 (5 bases). The CDR3 is made up of 15 amino acids. The ends were cut back, 3 bases at V and 0 bases at J, with 11 bases in the middle. CDR1 and CDR2 from the germline V gene are KGHSH and LQKENI. The CDR3 region is CASSPAGTVNTEAFF. The CDR3 DNA reads as TGTGCCAGCTCACCGGCCGGGACGGTGAACACTGAAGCTTTCTTT.

This clonotype has a count of ten or more. J is TRBJ1-2 and V is TRBV7-9; the D is unclear. Germline V gives CDR1 SEHNR, CDR2 FQNEAQ (reference sequence). CDR3 length equals 10 residues. Between the trimmed V and J ends, which lost 5 bases and 5 bases, there was a span of 3 bases. CDR3 in amino acids: CASSLYGYTF. CDR3 sequence (DNA): TGTGCCAGCAGCCTGTATGGCTACACCTTC. The complete variable domain, with remaining parts taken from reference TRBV7-9 and TRBJ1-2, reads DTGVSQNPRHKITKRGQNVTFRCDPISEHNRLYWYRQTLGQGPEFLTYFQNEAQLEKSRLLSDRFSAERPKGSFSTLEIQRTEQGDSAMYLCASSLYGYTFGSGTRLTVV.

This clonotype was recorded a few times. A much larger clone sits a single nucleotide away, making a read error possible. The V and J genes are TRBV7-9 and TRBJ1-2, with 7 bases identical to TRBD1. The CDR3 is 14 amino acids. Germline CDR1 SEHNR, CDR2 FQNEAQ (reference sequence). Here the CDR3 DNA reads TGTGCCAGCAGCCACACAGGGGAGGGCTATGGCTACCCCTTC. It yields the protein CASSHTGEGYGYPF. Filled out from reference TRBV7-9 and TRBJ1-2, the complete variable domain reads DTGVSQNPRHKITKRGQNVTFRCDPISEHNRLYWYRQTLGQGPEFLTYFQNEAQLEKSRLLSDRFSAERPKGSFSTLEIQRTEQGDSAMYLCASSHTGEGYGYPFGSGTRLTVV.

The rearrangement uses TRBV20-1 and TRBJ2-1; 12 positions agree with TRBD2. CDR3 size: 13 residues. After removal of 6 bases from V and 6 bases from J, the junction contained 3 bases not matched to a gene. Germline V gives CDR1 DFQATT, CDR2 SNEGSKA (reference sequence). The CDR3 DNA reads TGCAGTGCCCCGACTAGCGGGGGCAATGAGCAGTTCTTC. It codes for CSAPTSGGNEQFF.

This clonotype was seen only a few times. The V gene is TRBV5-1, the J gene TRBJ2-5, with no clear D. Germline V gene data show CDR1 as SGHRS and CDR2 as YFSETQ. The CDR3 totals 13 residues. Trimming took off 4 bases at V and 4 bases at J, with 11 bases between the two ends. The CDR3 DNA reads as TGCGCCAGCAGCCCGGGCCCTCGAGAGACCCAGTACTTC. As protein: CASSPGPRETQYF.